A selection of T cell receptor beta chains follows, all from one sample in a study of blood T cell repertoires in COVID-19. The method was immunoSEQ multiplex PCR; TCRdb's version includes in-frame clones alone and lacks a portion of them. The sample includes approximately 99,000 clones, about four fifths seen only once; the top ten take 4% to 4.5%. Source material: peripheral blood. The receptors were gathered from a woman between 65 and 79 years old with acute or convalescent COVID-19. CDR3s include the opening cysteine and the closing phenylalanine or tryptophan. Fields, in order: J gene, clone size, V gene, CDR3 protein. Clone sizes are given selectively: once, few, many, or a class where the clone is expanded.

j_gene: TRBJ1-1
abundance: -
v_gene: TRBV24-1
CDR3aa: CATSDGDALNTEAFF

j_gene: TRBJ1-1
abundance: -
v_gene: TRBV3-1/TRBV3-2
CDR3aa: CASSHPGHLTEAFF

j_gene: TRBJ1-6
abundance: -
v_gene: TRBV19
CDR3aa: CASSIDWPDRGSPLHF

j_gene: TRBJ1-2
abundance: -
v_gene: TRBV11-2
CDR3aa: CASSFKKAGNGYTF

j_gene: TRBJ2-7
abundance: once
v_gene: TRBV9
CDR3aa: CASSVGSGNPYEQYF

j_gene: TRBJ1-3
abundance: few
v_gene: TRBV5-1
CDR3aa: CASSPSSTGIFSYSGNTIYF

j_gene: TRBJ1-1
abundance: -
v_gene: TRBV6-5
CDR3aa: CASGQPFMNTEAFF

j_gene: TRBJ1-5
abundance: -
v_gene: TRBV6-5
CDR3aa: CASSYSTGKNQPQHF

j_gene: TRBJ1-4
abundance: -
v_gene: TRBV5-6
CDR3aa: CASSLTGNEKLFF

j_gene: TRBJ1-3
abundance: -
v_gene: TRBV7-2
CDR3aa: CASSWDSSSGNTIYF

j_gene: TRBJ2-1
abundance: -
v_gene: TRBV18
CDR3aa: CASSPPGSAGNEQFF

j_gene: TRBJ1-2
abundance: -
v_gene: TRBV7-9
CDR3aa: CASSRPRQGLNYGYTF

j_gene: TRBJ2-7
abundance: -
v_gene: TRBV6-1
CDR3aa: CASSDRGGGRPGEQYF

j_gene: TRBJ1-5
abundance: -
v_gene: TRBV7-3
CDR3aa: CASWREGRLNQPQHF

j_gene: TRBJ1-5
abundance: -
v_gene: TRBV7-9
CDR3aa: CASSLESSQEGQPQHF

j_gene: TRBJ1-2
abundance: few
v_gene: TRBV29-1
CDR3aa: CSVGPFSRTGEAYGYTF

j_gene: TRBJ2-2
abundance: -
v_gene: TRBV15
CDR3aa: CATSRAPGLPITGELFF

j_gene: TRBJ2-7
abundance: -
v_gene: TRBV5-1
CDR3aa: CASSPGNSYEQYF

j_gene: TRBJ2-7
abundance: -
v_gene: TRBV3-1/TRBV3-2
CDR3aa: CASSQRVSYEQYF

j_gene: TRBJ1-5
abundance: -
v_gene: TRBV4-2
CDR3aa: CASGGQRNQPQHF

j_gene: TRBJ2-1
abundance: -
v_gene: TRBV29-1
CDR3aa: CSVRFRTDNEQFF

j_gene: TRBJ1-1
abundance: -
v_gene: TRBV25-1
CDR3aa: CASRGTGGHTEAFF

j_gene: TRBJ2-6
abundance: -
v_gene: TRBV2
CDR3aa: CASRSGGKSGANVLTF

j_gene: TRBJ2-5
abundance: -
v_gene: TRBV2
CDR3aa: CASSERGGETQYF

j_gene: TRBJ1-4
abundance: -
v_gene: TRBV2
CDR3aa: CASSQGTTTNEKLFF

j_gene: TRBJ2-5
abundance: -
v_gene: TRBV11-3
CDR3aa: CASSSGLAGGPGRETQYF

j_gene: TRBJ1-2
abundance: once
v_gene: TRBV30
CDR3aa: CAWRRGGGLSGYTF

j_gene: TRBJ1-2
abundance: -
v_gene: TRBV30
CDR3aa: CAWSLGVNYGYTF

j_gene: TRBJ1-2
abundance: once
v_gene: TRBV27
CDR3aa: CASALLGGTINYGYTF

j_gene: TRBJ2-1
abundance: once
v_gene: TRBV7-6
CDR3aa: CASSASTSGRSGGEQFF

j_gene: TRBJ2-1
abundance: -
v_gene: TRBV11-1
CDR3aa: CASSLPGQGAGNEQFF

j_gene: TRBJ1-5
abundance: -
v_gene: TRBV18
CDR3aa: CASSPGAGRGQPQHF

j_gene: TRBJ1-2
abundance: once
v_gene: TRBV6-2/TRBV6-3
CDR3aa: CASSYRGSPYGYTF

j_gene: TRBJ2-5
abundance: -
v_gene: TRBV5-1
CDR3aa: CASSLTSGGPQETQYF

j_gene: TRBJ1-1
abundance: -
v_gene: TRBV6-6
CDR3aa: CASSYSRPGLAEAFF

j_gene: TRBJ2-5
abundance: -
v_gene: TRBV7-2
CDR3aa: CASSSSGAQETQYF

j_gene: TRBJ2-1
abundance: -
v_gene: TRBV5-1
CDR3aa: CASSSMASYNEQFF

j_gene: TRBJ2-5
abundance: -
v_gene: TRBV5-1
CDR3aa: CASSSGQGQETQYF

j_gene: TRBJ2-5
abundance: -
v_gene: TRBV5-1
CDR3aa: CASSLANREGRETQYF

j_gene: TRBJ1-5
abundance: -
v_gene: TRBV3-1/TRBV3-2
CDR3aa: CASSQVSGTGGSGSNQPQHF

j_gene: TRBJ2-7
abundance: -
v_gene: TRBV5-1
CDR3aa: CARSLAGGASGTEQYF

j_gene: TRBJ1-5
abundance: -
v_gene: TRBV4-2
CDR3aa: CASSQEWTGNQPQHF

j_gene: TRBJ2-7
abundance: -
v_gene: TRBV14
CDR3aa: CASSQGQTVAYEQYF

j_gene: TRBJ1-2
abundance: once
v_gene: TRBV28
CDR3aa: CASSLGRDRGLRGYTF

j_gene: TRBJ2-7
abundance: once
v_gene: TRBV18
CDR3aa: CASSPSTGAYEQYF

j_gene: TRBJ2-3
abundance: -
v_gene: TRBV5-1
CDR3aa: CASSLSPAGGTDTQYF

j_gene: TRBJ1-2
abundance: -
v_gene: TRBV6-2/TRBV6-3
CDR3aa: CASSRQGLNYGYTF

j_gene: TRBJ1-2
abundance: -
v_gene: TRBV28
CDR3aa: CASSYGQGAWGYTF

j_gene: TRBJ1-2
abundance: -
v_gene: TRBV28
CDR3aa: CASSTPSLGQGHGYTF

j_gene: TRBJ2-2
abundance: -
v_gene: TRBV3-1/TRBV3-2
CDR3aa: CASSQRTVGATGELFF

j_gene: TRBJ2-1
abundance: -
v_gene: TRBV5-1
CDR3aa: CASSLGQGDYNEQFF

j_gene: TRBJ1-1
abundance: -
v_gene: TRBV11-1
CDR3aa: CASSIETGNTEAFF

j_gene: TRBJ1-3
abundance: -
v_gene: TRBV6-5
CDR3aa: CASSYRGYSGNTIYF

j_gene: TRBJ2-2
abundance: -
v_gene: TRBV9
CDR3aa: CASSGDSFTGELFF

j_gene: TRBJ2-1
abundance: -
v_gene: TRBV7-9
CDR3aa: CASSLRVSGSNEQFF

j_gene: TRBJ2-3
abundance: -
v_gene: TRBV19
CDR3aa: CASSKPRQGAGTDTQYF